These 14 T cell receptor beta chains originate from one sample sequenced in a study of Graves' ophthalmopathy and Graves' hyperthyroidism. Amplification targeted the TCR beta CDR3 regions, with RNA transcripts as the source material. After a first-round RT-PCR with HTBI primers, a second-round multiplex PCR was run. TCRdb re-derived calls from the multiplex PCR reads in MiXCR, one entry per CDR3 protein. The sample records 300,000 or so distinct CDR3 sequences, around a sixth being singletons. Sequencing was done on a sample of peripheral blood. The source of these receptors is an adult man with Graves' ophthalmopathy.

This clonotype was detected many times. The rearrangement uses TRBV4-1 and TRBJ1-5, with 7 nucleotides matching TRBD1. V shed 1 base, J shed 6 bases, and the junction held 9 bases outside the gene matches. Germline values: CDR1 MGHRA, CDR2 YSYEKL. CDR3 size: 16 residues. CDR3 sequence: CASSQGSRGEGQPQHF. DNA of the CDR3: TGCGCCAGCAGCCAAGGGTCCAGGGGGGAAGGTCAGCCCCAGCATTTT.

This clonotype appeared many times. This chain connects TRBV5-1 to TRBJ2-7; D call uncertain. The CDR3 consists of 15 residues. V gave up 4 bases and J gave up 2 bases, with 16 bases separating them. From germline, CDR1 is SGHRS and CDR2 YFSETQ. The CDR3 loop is CASSPGYHRTYEQYF. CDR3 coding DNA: TGCGCCAGCAGCCCTGGGTACCATCGTACCTACGAGCAGTACTTC.

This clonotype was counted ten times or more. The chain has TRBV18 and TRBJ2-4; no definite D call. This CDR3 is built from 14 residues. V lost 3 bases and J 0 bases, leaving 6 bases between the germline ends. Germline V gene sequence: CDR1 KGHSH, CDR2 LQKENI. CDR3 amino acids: CASSPGKAKNIQYF. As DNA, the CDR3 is TGTGCCAGCTCACCGGGGAAAGCCAAAAACATTCAGTACTTC.

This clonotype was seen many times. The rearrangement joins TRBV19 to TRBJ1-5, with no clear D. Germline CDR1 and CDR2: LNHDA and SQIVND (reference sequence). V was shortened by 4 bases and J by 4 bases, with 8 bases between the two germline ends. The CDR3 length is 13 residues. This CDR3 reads CASSTTRNQPQHF. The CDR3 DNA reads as TGTGCCAGTAGTACAACAAGAAATCAGCCCCAGCATTTT.

The CDR3 region has the DNA TGTGCCAGCAGTGAAGTTGGGACAGGGGATGGCTACACCTTC. It is translated as CASSEVGTGDGYTF. The V and J genes are TRBV6-1 and TRBJ1-2, with TRBD1 identical over 10 bases. V was clipped by 1 base and J by 6 bases; unmatched bases: 2. Germline V gives CDR1 MNHNS, CDR2 SASEGT. This CDR3 has 14 amino acids.

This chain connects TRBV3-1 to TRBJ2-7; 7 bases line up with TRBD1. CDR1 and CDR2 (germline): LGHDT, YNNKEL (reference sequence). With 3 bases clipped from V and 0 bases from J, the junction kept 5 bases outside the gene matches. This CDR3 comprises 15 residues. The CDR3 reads CASSQPGQSSYEQYF. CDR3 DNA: TGTGCCAGCAGCCAGCCGGGACAGAGCTCCTACGAGCAGTACTTC.

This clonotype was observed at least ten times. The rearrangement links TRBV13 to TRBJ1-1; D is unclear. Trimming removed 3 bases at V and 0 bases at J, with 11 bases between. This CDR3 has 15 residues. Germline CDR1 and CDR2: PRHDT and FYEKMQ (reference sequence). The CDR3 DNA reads TGTGCCAGCAGCTTTATTGGGCTTGTGAACACTGAAGCTTTCTTT. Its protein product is CASSFIGLVNTEAFF.

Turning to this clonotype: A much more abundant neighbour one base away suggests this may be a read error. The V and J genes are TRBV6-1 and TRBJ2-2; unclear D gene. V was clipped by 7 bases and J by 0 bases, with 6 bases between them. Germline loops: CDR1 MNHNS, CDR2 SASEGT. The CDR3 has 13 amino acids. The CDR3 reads CASTLANTGELFF. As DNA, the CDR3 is TGTGCCAGCACCCTCGCGAACACCGGGGAGCTGTTTTTT.

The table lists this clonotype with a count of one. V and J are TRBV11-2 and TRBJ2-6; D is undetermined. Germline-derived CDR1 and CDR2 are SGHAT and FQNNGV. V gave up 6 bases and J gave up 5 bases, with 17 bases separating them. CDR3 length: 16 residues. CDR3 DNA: TGTGCCAGCAGTCCAAGGAGAGACATCTGGGCCAACGTCCTGACTTTC. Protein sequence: CASSPRRDIWANVLTF.

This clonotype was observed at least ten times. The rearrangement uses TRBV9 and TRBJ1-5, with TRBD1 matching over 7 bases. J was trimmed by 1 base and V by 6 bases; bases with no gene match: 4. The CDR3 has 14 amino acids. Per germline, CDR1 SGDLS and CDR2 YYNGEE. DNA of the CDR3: TGTGCCAGCAATGAGGGGGCGAGCAATCAGCCCCAGCATTTT. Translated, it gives CASNEGASNQPQHF.

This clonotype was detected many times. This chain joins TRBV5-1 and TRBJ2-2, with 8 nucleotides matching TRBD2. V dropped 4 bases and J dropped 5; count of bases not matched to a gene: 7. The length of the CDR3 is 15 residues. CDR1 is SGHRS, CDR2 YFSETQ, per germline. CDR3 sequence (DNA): TGCGCCAGCAGCGGGGGACTAGGGGCGACCGGGGAGCTGTTTTTT. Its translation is CASSGGLGATGELFF.

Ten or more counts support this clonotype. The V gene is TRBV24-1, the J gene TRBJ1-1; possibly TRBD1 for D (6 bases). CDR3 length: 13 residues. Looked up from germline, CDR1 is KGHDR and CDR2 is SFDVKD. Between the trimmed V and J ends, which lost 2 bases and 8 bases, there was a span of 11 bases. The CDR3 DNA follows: TGTGCCACCAGTGATTATCGACAGGACGAAGCTTTCTTT. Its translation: CATSDYRQDEAFF.

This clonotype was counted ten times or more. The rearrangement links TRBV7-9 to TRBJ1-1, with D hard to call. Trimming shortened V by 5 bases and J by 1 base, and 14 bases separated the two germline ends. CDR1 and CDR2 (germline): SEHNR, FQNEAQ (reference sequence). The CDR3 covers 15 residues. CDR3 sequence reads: CASSTISGKNTEAFF. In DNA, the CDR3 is TGTGCCAGCAGCACCATCAGCGGGAAGAACACTGAAGCTTTCTTT.

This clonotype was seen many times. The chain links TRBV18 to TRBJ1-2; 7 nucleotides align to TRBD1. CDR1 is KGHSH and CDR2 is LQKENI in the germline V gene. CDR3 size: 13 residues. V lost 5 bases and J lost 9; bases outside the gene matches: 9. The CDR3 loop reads CASSDEGALSYTF. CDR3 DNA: TGTGCCAGCTCAGACGAGGGGGCCTTGAGCTACACCTTC.